The entry below gives a single T cell receptor beta chain sequence along with its context. Profiling that covered TCR beta VDJ and CDR3 relied on genomic DNA as its template. Each CDR3 protein gets one entry after TCRdb re-called the reads with MiXCR. The sample consists of about 42,000 distinct CDR3 sequences, 65% to 70% of them appearing once. V shed 2 bases and J shed 4 bases, with 18 bases lying between them. Germline V gene data show CDR1 as MGHDK and CDR2 as SYGVNS. The CDR3 length is 16 residues. The data were obtained in a study of CD8+CD57+ T cells in acquired aplastic anemia. Across the whole study: Quantities of DNA derived from sorted CD4+ and CD8+ cells averaged 3.2 ug.

Input material: sorted CD4+, CD8+, or CD8+CD57+ T cells (not recorded which) from PBMCs. The chain links TRBV25-1 to TRBJ2-7; maybe TRBD2 (7 bases). This clonotype originated in a human donor in good health, serving as a control. The CDR3 DNA sequence: TGTGCCAGCAGTGAAAATGGGGGGGGCGTTATGTACGAGCAGTACTTC. As protein: CASSENGGGVMYEQYF.